These T cell receptor beta chains were read from a single sample in a study of blood T cell repertoires in COVID-19. Method: immunoSEQ multiplex PCR; TCRdb's copy keeps in-frame clones and lacks some. The sample has around 160,000 clones, around nine tenths seen once. The sample comprised peripheral blood. The origin of the receptors is a human donor in a cohort sampled during active COVID-19. Each CDR3 is given without its conserved first and last residue.

v_gene	j_gene	CDR3aa
TRBV6-5	TRBJ1-4	ASSSLAGANEKLF
TRBV6-5	TRBJ1-1	ASSSGNYLSEAF
TRBV19	TRBJ2-1	ASRGALRATNNEQF
TRBV5-1	TRBJ1-2	ASSDHDRGGYGYT
TRBV7-2	TRBJ1-6	ASSLQGAQDSPLH
TRBV10-2	TRBJ2-3	ASSESDDFLDLTDTQY
TRBV29-1	TRBJ1-1	SAAAGMNTEAF
TRBV19	TRBJ1-4	ASSNPRTGSDEKLF
TRBV24-1	TRBJ2-3	ATSDFLGRGNTQY
TRBV3-1/TRBV3-2	TRBJ1-3	ASSQVTSRGNTIY
TRBV5-1	TRBJ1-6	ASSLSGPDNSPLH